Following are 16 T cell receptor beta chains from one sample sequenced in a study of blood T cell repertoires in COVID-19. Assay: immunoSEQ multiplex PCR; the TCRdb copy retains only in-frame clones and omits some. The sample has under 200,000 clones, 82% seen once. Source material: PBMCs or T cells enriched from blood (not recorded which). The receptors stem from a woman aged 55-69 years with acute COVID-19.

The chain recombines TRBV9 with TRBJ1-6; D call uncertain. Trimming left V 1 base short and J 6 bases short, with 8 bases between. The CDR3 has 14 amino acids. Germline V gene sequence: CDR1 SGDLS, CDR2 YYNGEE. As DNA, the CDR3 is TGTGCCAGCAGCGTAACTTCCATTAATTCACCCCTCCACTTT. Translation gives CASSVTSINSPLHF.

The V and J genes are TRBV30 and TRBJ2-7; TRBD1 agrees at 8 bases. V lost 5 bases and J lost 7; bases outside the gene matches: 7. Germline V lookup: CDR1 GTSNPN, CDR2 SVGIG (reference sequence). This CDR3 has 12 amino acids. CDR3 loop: CAWAGQGGEQYF. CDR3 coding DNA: TGTGCCTGGGCCGGACAGGGCGGGGAGCAGTACTTC.

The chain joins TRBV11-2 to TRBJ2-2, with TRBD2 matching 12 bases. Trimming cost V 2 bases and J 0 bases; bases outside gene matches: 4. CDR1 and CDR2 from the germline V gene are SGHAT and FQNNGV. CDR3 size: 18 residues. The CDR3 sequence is CASSLRRLAGANTGELFF. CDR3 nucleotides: TGTGCCAGCAGCTTACGGCGACTAGCGGGGGCGAACACCGGGGAGCTGTTTTTT.

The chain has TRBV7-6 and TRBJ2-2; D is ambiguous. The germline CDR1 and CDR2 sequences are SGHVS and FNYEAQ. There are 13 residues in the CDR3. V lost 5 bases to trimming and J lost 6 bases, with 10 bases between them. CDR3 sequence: CASSPLLPGELFF. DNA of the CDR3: TGTGCCAGCAGCCCCCTCCTACCCGGGGAGCTGTTTTTT.

The CDR3 DNA is TGTGCCACCAGCAGCAGACTAGCACCTGGCTCAGATACGCAGTATTTT. Its protein product is CATSSRLAPGSDTQYF. V usage is TRBV15 and J usage is TRBJ2-3; 7 positions agree with TRBD2. The CDR3 contains 16 residues. The junction had 10 bases not matched to a gene; V was cut back by 3 bases and J by 4 bases. The germline V gene encodes CDR1 LNHNV and CDR2 YYDKDF (reference sequence).

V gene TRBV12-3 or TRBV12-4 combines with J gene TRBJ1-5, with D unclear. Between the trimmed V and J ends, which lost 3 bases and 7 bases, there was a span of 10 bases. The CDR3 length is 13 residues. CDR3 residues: CASSFAGGQPQHF. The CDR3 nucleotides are TGTGCCAGCAGTTTCGCGGGTGGGCAGCCCCAGCATTTT.

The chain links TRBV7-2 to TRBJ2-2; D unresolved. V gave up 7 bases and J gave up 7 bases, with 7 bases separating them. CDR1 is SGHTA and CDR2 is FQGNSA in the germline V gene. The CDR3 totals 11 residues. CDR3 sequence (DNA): TGTGCCAGCACCCAGGTCGGGGAGCTGTTTTTT. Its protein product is CASTQVGELFF.

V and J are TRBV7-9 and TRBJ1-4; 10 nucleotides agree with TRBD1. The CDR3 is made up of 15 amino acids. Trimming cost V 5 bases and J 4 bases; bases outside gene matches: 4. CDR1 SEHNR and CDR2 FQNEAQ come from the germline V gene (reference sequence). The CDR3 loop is CASSRDRGNNEKLFF. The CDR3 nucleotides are TGTGCCAGCAGCCGGGACAGGGGCAATAATGAAAAACTGTTTTTT.

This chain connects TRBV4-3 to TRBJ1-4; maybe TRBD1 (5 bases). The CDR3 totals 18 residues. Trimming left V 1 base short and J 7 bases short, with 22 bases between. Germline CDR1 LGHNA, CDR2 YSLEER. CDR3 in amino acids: CASSQGPRQWQESEKLFF. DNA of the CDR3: TGCGCCAGCAGCCAAGGACCCCGACAGTGGCAGGAAAGTGAAAAACTGTTTTTT.

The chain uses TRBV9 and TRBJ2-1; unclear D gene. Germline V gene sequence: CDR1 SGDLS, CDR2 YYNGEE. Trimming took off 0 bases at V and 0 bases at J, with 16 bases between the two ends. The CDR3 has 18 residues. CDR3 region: CASSVVPGYPSSYNEQFF. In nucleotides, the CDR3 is TGTGCCAGCAGCGTAGTCCCCGGTTACCCAAGCTCCTACAATGAGCAGTTCTTC.

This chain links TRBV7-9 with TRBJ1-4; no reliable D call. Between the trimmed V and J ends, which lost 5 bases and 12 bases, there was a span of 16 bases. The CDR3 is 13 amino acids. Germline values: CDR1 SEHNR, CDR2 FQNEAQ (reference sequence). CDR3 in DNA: TGTGCCAGCAGCCCAGAAGGGAGAGAAGAACTGTTTTTT. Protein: CASSPEGREELFF.

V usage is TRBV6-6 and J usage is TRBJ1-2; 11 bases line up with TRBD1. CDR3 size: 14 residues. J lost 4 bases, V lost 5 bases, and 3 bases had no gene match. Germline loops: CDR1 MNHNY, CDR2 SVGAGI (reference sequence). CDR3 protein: CASSGQGAGYGYTF. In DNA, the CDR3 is TGTGCCAGCAGTGGACAGGGGGCAGGCTATGGCTACACCTTC.

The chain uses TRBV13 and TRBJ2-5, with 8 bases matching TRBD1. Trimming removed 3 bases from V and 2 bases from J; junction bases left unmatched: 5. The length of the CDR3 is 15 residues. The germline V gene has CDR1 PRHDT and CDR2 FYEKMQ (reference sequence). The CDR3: CASSFDRGFQETQYF. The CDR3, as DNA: TGTGCCAGCAGCTTCGACAGGGGATTTCAAGAGACCCAGTACTTC.

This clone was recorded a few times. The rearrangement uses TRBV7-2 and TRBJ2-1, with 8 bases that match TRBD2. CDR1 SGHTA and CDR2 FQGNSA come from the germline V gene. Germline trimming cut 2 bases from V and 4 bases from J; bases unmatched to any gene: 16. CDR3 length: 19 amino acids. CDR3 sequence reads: CASSLFIITMAGGYNEQFF. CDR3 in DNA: TGTGCCAGCAGCTTATTTATCATTACGATGGCGGGGGGATACAATGAGCAGTTCTTC.

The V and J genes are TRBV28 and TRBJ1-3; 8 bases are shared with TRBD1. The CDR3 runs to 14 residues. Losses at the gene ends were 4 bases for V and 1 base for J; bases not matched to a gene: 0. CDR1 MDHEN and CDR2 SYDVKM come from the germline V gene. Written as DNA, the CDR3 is TGTGCCAGCAGTTGGACAGGGTCTGGAAACACCATATATTTT. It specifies CASSWTGSGNTIYF.

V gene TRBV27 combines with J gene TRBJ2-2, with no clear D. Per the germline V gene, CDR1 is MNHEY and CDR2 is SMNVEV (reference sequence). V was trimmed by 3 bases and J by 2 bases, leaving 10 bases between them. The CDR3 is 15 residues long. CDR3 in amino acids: CASSLSNYNTGELFF. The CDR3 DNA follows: TGTGCCAGCAGTTTGTCGAACTACAACACCGGGGAGCTGTTTTTT.